Below, one TCR beta chain is given with its context. Its antigen remains unidentified. A read error may be the cause here, since a much bigger clone is one base away. The conserved final phenylalanine or tryptophan is absent from the CDR3, which likely points to a read error. This sample stems from a study of T-cell reconstitution after alpha-beta-depleted transplantation in children. Broader study findings: A year post-transplant, T-cell counts and diversity derived mostly from newly produced T cells. The origin of high day-60 TCRbeta diversity in some patients lay in surviving recipient T cells and thymic progenitors. Reportedly, only several hundred clones from non-depleted graft cells drove alpha-beta T-cell counts at about two months.

Preparation of the TCRbeta library used unique molecular identifiers. MiXCR was run by TCRdb on the PCR reads, yielding one entry per CDR3 protein. This table has 45,000 to 55,000 distinct CDR3 sequences, approximately 8.7% appearing once. The receptor's source is a male patient aged 2 to 10 who had a stem cell transplant for chronic granulomatous disease, so the T cells may come from the graft donor. Sequenced here: PBMCs, mostly from graft donor cells, sampled 60 days after TCRalphabeta/CD19-depleted stem cell transplant.

CDR3 sequence: CASSTETGSSYEQYL. The CDR3 DNA is TGTGCCAGCAGTACCGAGACGGGGAGCTCCTACGAGCAGTACCTC. This rearrangement joins TRBV27 to TRBJ2-7; D might be TRBD2 (5 bases). Per germline, CDR1 MNHEY and CDR2 SMNVEV (reference sequence). The V end was cut by 5 bases, the J end by 0 bases, with 14 bases between. The CDR3 length is 15 residues.